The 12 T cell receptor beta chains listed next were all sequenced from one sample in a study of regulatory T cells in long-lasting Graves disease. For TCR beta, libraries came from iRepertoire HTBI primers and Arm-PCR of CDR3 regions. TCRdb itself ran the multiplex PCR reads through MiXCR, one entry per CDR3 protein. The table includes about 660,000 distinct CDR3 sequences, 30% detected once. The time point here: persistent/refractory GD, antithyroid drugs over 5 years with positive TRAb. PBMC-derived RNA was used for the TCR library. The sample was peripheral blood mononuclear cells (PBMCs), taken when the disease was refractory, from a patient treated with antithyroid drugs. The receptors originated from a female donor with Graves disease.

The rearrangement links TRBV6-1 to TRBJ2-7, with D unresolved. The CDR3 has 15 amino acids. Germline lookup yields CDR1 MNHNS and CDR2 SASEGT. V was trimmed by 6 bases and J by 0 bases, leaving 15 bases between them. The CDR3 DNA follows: TGTGCCAGCAGCTATGACATTACGAGCTCCTACGAGCAGTACTTC. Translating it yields CASSYDITSSYEQYF.

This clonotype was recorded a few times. DNA for the CDR3: TGCGCCAGCAGCTTGATCCAGGGGCGCGTCTCCTACGAGCAGTACTTC. As protein: CASSLIQGRVSYEQYF. The chain joins TRBV5-1 to TRBJ2-7; D perhaps matches TRBD1 (6 bases). The germline V gene has CDR1 SGHRS and CDR2 YFSETQ. This CDR3 is built from 16 residues. The ends were cut back, 1 base at V and 0 bases at J, with 14 bases in the middle.

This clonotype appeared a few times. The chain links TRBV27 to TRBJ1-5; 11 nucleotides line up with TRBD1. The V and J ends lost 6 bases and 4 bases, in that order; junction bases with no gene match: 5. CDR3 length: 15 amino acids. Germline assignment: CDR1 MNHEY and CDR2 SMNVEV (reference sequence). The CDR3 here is CASRVGTGGNQPQHF. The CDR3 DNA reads TGTGCCAGCAGGGTCGGGACAGGGGGAAATCAGCCCCAGCATTTT.

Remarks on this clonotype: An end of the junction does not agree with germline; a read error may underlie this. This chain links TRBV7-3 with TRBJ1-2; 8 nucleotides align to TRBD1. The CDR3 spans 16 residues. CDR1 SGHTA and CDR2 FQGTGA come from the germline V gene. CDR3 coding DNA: TGTGCCAGCAGCTTTGGCAGGGGGCAAAATAACTGTGGCTACACCTTC. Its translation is CASSFGRGQNNCGYTF.

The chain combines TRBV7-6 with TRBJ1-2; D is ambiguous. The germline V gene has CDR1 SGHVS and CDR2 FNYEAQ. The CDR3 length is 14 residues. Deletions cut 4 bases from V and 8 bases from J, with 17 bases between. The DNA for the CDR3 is TGTGCCAGCAGCTCCCCCCGGCAGCCTACGGGCTACACCTTC. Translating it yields CASSSPRQPTGYTF. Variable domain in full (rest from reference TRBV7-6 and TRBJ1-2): GAGVSQSPRYKVTKRGQDVALRCDPISGHVSLYWYRQALGQGPEFLTYFNYEAQQDKSGLPNDRFSAERPEGSISTLTIQRTEQRDSAMYRCASSSPRQPTGYTFGSGTRLTVV.

This CDR3 is CATSADGRAQPQHF. The CDR3 bases are TGTGCCACCAGCGCCGACGGGAGGGCTCAGCCCCAGCATTTT. V usage is TRBV15 and J usage is TRBJ1-5; D not certain. CDR1 is LNHNV and CDR2 is YYDKDF in the germline V gene (reference sequence). CDR3 length: 14 residues. V lost 5 bases and J lost 6, with 14 bases in between.

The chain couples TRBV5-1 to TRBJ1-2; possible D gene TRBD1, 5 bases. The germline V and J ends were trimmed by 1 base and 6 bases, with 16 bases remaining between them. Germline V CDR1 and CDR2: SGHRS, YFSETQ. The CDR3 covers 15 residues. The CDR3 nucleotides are TGCGCCAGCAGCTTGACCGTCGGGACCGTGGATGGCTACACCTTC. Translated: CASSLTVGTVDGYTF.

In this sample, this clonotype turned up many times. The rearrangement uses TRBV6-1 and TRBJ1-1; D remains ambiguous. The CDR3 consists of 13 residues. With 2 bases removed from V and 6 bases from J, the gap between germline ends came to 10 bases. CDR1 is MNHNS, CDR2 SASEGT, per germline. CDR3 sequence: CASSEFGIPEAFF. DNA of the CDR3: TGTGCCAGCAGTGAATTCGGCATTCCTGAAGCTTTCTTT.

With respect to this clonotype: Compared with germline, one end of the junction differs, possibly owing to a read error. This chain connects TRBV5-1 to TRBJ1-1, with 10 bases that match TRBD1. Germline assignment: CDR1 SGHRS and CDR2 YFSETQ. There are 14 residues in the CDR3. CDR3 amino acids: CASSLGQGNTGAFF. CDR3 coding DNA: TGCGCCAGCAGCCTGGGACAGGGGAACACTGGAGCTTTCTTT.

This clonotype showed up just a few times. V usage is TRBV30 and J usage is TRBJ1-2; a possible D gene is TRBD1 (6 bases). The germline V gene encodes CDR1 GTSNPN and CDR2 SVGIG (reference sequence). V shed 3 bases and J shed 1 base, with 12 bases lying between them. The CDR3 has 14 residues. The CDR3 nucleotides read TGTGCCTGGAGCCGGGACACCCTTAACTATGGCTACACCTTC. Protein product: CAWSRDTLNYGYTF.

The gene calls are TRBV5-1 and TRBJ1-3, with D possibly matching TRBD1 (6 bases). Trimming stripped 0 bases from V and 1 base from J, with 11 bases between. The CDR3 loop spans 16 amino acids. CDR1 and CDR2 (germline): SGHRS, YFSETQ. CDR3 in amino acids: CASSLVRGASGNTIYF. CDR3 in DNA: TGCGCCAGCAGCTTGGTTAGGGGGGCTTCTGGAAACACCATATATTTT.

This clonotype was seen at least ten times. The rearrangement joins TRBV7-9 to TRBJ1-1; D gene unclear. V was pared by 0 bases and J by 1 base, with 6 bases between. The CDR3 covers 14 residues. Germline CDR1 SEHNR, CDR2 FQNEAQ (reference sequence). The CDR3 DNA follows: TGTGCCAGCAGCTTAGCGGCAGGGAACACTGAAGCTTTCTTT. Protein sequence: CASSLAAGNTEAFF.